A selection of T cell receptor beta chains follows, all from one sample in a study of blood T cell repertoires in COVID-19. The assay was immunoSEQ multiplex PCR, and TCRdb's table has in-frame clones only and misses some. The sample lists about 370,000 clones, 80% to 90% seen once, with approximately 1% in the top ten. Specimen: PBMCs or T cells enriched from blood (not recorded which). The receptors originated from a man between 18 and 29 years old who had recovered from COVID-19. CDR3s include the opening cysteine and the closing phenylalanine or tryptophan. The order of the fields is CDR3 length, clone size, J gene, D gene, V gene, CDR3 DNA, CDR3 protein. The D gene is left open where the match is weak. The size entry is marked missing in some rows and otherwise reads once, few, many or a size class.

len: 15
abundance: .
j_gene: TRBJ2-2
d_gene: TRBD2
v_gene: TRBV19
CDR3nt: TGTGCCAGTAGTACTGGGACTATATACACCGGGGAGCTGTTTTTT
CDR3aa: CASSTGTIYTGELFF

len: 12
abundance: .
j_gene: TRBJ1-2
d_gene: TRBD1
v_gene: TRBV30
CDR3nt: TGTGCCTGGGGACAGGGCATCGGCGGCTACACCTTC
CDR3aa: CAWGQGIGGYTF

len: 12
abundance: .
j_gene: TRBJ2-1
d_gene: .
v_gene: TRBV28
CDR3nt: TGTGCCATCACCCGGTTTGGCAATGAGCAGTTCTTC
CDR3aa: CAITRFGNEQFF

len: 15
abundance: .
j_gene: TRBJ2-1
d_gene: TRBD1
v_gene: TRBV5-4
CDR3nt: TGTGCCAGCAGCCGGGACAGTGCCTCCTACAATGAGCAGTTCTTC
CDR3aa: CASSRDSASYNEQFF

len: 17
abundance: few
j_gene: TRBJ2-7
d_gene: TRBD2
v_gene: TRBV4-2
CDR3nt: TGTGCCAGCAGCCAAGAAGGGACTAGCGGGAGTTTACGCGAGCAGTACTTC
CDR3aa: CASSQEGTSGSLREQYF

len: 15
abundance: .
j_gene: TRBJ2-7
d_gene: TRBD1
v_gene: TRBV25-1
CDR3nt: TGTGCCAGCAGAGAAACCGGGACAGGGTTTTACGAGCAGTACTTC
CDR3aa: CASRETGTGFYEQYF

len: 19
abundance: .
j_gene: TRBJ2-1
d_gene: TRBD2
v_gene: TRBV19
CDR3nt: TGTGCCAGTAGTTGGACTAGCGGGAGCCAATGGGGGTCCTACAATGAGCAGTTCTTC
CDR3aa: CASSWTSGSQWGSYNEQFF

len: 15
abundance: .
j_gene: TRBJ2-1
d_gene: TRBD1
v_gene: TRBV6-5
CDR3nt: TGTGCCTCCCCCTCCCCGACAGGGTCCTACAATGAGCAGTTCTTC
CDR3aa: CASPSPTGSYNEQFF

len: 14
abundance: once
j_gene: TRBJ1-1
d_gene: .
v_gene: TRBV7-9
CDR3nt: TGTGCCAGCAGCTTAGATCTCTGGAACACTGAAGCTTTCTTT
CDR3aa: CASSLDLWNTEAFF

len: 20
abundance: .
j_gene: TRBJ1-5
d_gene: .
v_gene: TRBV28
CDR3nt: TGTGCCAGCAGCTATATATTGGGGGGGGCGACAGATTTCCCCAATCAGCCCCAGCATTTT
CDR3aa: CASSYILGGATDFPNQPQHF

len: 14
abundance: many
j_gene: TRBJ1-2
d_gene: .
v_gene: TRBV4-1
CDR3nt: TGCGCCAGCAGCCAAGGACCCGGGAGCAACGGCTACACCTTC
CDR3aa: CASSQGPGSNGYTF

len: 13
abundance: .
j_gene: TRBJ1-5
d_gene: TRBD1
v_gene: TRBV6-5
CDR3nt: TGTGCCAGCCGACAGGGGCTCAATCAGCCCCAGCATTTT
CDR3aa: CASRQGLNQPQHF

len: 15
abundance: once
j_gene: TRBJ1-1
d_gene: .
v_gene: TRBV4-1
CDR3nt: TGCGCCAGCAGCCAATACGCAGGAACGGACACTGAAGCTTTCTTT
CDR3aa: CASSQYAGTDTEAFF

len: 14
abundance: .
j_gene: TRBJ2-7
d_gene: .
v_gene: TRBV4-1
CDR3nt: TGCGCCAGCAGCCAAACAAGGACAGTGAACGAGCAGTACTTC
CDR3aa: CASSQTRTVNEQYF